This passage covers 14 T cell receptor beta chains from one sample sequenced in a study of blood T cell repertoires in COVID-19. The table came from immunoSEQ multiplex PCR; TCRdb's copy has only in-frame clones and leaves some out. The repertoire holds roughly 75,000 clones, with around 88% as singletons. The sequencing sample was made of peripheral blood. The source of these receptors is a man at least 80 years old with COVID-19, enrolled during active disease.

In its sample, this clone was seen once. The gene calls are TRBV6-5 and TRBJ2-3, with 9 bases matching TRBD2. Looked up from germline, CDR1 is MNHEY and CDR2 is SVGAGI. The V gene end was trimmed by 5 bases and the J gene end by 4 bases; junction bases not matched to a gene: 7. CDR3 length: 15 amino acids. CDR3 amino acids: CASSPRGGGADTQYF. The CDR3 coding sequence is TGTGCCAGCAGTCCGCGGGGGGGCGGGGCAGATACGCAGTATTTT.

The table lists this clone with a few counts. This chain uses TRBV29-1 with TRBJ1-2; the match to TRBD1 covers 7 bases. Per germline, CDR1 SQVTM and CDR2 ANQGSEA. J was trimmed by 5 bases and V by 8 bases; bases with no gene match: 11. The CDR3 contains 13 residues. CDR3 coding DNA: TGCAGCCTTTCCGTCGGACAGGATTATGGCTACACCTTC. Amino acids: CSLSVGQDYGYTF.

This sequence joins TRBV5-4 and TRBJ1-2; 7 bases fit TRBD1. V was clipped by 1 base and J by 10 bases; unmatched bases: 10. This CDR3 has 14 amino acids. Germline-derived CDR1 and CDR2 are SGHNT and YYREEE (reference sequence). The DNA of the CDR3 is TGTGCCAGCAGCTTGACAATGACAGGGACGAACTACACCTTC. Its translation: CASSLTMTGTNYTF.

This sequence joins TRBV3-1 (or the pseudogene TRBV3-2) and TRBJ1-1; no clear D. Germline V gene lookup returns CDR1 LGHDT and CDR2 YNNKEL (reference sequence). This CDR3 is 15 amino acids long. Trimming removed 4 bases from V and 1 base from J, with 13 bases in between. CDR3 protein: CASSLTHLGNTEAFF. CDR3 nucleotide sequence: TGTGCCAGCAGCCTTACGCACCTCGGGAACACTGAAGCTTTCTTT.

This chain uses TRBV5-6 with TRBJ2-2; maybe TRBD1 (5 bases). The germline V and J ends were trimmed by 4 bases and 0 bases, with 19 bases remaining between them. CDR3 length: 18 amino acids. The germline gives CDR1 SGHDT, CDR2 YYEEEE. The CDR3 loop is CASSRGRVQRANTGELFF. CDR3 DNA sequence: TGTGCCAGCAGCCGAGGCAGGGTACAACGCGCGAACACCGGGGAGCTGTTTTTT.

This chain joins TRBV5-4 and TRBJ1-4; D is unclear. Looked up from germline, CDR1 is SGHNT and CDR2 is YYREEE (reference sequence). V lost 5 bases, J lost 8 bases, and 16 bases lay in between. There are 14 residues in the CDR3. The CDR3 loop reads CASSSADPREKLFF. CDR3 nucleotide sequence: TGTGCCAGCAGTTCCGCCGACCCCAGGGAAAAACTGTTTTTT.

CDR3 sequence (DNA): TGCGCCAGCAGCCTCACCACTGGACAGGTGGGAAACACCATATATTTT. Protein product: CASSLTTGQVGNTIYF. The chain uses TRBV4-3 and TRBJ1-3, with 7 bases identical to TRBD1. Trimming cost V 4 bases and J 4 bases; bases outside gene matches: 10. CDR1 LGHNA and CDR2 YSLEER come from the germline V gene. The CDR3 has 16 amino acids.

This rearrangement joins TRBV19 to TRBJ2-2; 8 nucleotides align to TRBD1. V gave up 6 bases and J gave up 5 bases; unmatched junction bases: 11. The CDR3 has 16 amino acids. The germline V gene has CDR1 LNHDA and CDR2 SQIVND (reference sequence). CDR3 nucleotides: TGTGCCAGTAGAAGGAGACAGGGGAAAGGAACCGGGGAGCTGTTTTTT. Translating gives CASRRRQGKGTGELFF.

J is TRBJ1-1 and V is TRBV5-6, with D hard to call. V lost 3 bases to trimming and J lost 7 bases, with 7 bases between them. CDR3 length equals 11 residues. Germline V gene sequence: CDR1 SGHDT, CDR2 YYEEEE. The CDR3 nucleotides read TGTGCCAGCAGCTCGAGTTTTGAAGCTTTCTTT. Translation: CASSSSFEAFF.

DNA for the CDR3: TGTGCCAGCTCATCAGGGACAGCAGGGGATCAGCCCCAGCATTTT. Translated: CASSSGTAGDQPQHF. This rearrangement joins TRBV18 to TRBJ1-5; 7 bases are a match to TRBD1. The V gene end was trimmed by 5 bases and the J gene end by 5 bases; junction bases not matched to a gene: 9. This CDR3 is built from 15 residues. Germline CDR1 reads KGHSH; CDR2 reads LQKENI.

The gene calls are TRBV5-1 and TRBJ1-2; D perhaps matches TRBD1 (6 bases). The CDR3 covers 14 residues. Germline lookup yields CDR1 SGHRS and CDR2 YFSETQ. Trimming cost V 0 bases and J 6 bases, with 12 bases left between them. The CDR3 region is CASSLGGRLNGYTF. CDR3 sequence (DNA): TGCGCCAGCAGCTTGGGGGGGCGGCTCAATGGCTACACCTTC.

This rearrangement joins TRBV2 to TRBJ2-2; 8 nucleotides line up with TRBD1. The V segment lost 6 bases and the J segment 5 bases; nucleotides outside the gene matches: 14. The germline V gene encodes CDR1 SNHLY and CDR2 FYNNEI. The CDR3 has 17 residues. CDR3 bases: TGTGCCAGCAGCCCCGGGACAGGTCAAAAGGGTACCGGGGAGCTGTTTTTT. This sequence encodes CASSPGTGQKGTGELFF. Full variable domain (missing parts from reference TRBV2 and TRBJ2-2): EPEVTQTPSHQVTQMGQEVILRCVPISNHLYFYWYRQILGQKVEFLVSFYNNEISEKSEIFDDQFSVERPDGSNFTLKIRSTKLEDSAMYFCASSPGTGQKGTGELFFGEGSRLTVL.

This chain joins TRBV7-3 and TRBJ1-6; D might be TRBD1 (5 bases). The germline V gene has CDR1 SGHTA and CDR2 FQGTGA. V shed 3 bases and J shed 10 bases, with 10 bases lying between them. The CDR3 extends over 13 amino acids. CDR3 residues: CASSFKGHSPLHF. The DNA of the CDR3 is TGTGCCAGCAGCTTCAAGGGGCACTCACCCCTCCACTTT.

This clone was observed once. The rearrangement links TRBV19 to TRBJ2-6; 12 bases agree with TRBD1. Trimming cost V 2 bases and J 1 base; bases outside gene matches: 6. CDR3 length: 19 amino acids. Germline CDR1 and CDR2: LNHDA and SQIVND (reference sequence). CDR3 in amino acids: CASSILWGQGASGANVLTF. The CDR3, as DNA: TGTGCCAGTAGTATATTGTGGGGACAGGGGGCATCTGGGGCCAACGTCCTGACTTTC.